The clone carrying this TCR beta chain appeared a few times. Its antigen is currently unknown. These data come from a study of beta chain features in type 1 diabetes. The entirety of the isolated RNA underwent reverse transcription, so expressed TCRB transcripts were sequenced. TCRdb keeps only in-frame clones here, not all; method: immunoSEQ multiplex PCR. This table holds almost 350,000 clones, roughly a fifth found once. Notes on the study in general: The question of HLA type influencing TCRB rearrangement was one that remained unresolved here.

The CDR3 sequence is 15 residues long. Germline trimming cut 3 bases from V and 6 bases from J; bases unmatched to any gene: 8. Germline V gene sequence: CDR1 SEHNR, CDR2 FQNEAQ (reference sequence). Central memory, naive, regulatory and stem cell-like memory CD4+ cells were sorted by CD45RO/CCR7/CD25/CD127/CD95/CD27. Populations isolated by sorting all had purity greater than 95%. This chain joins TRBV7-9 and TRBJ2-7; TRBD2 matches at 10 bases. Sequenced material: naive CD4+ T cells from blood. This receptor was identified in a woman aged 18-35 years in good health. CDR3 region: CASSFAWTSGGEQYF. CDR3 coding DNA: TGTGCCAGCAGCTTTGCGTGGACTAGCGGCGGCGAGCAGTACTTC.